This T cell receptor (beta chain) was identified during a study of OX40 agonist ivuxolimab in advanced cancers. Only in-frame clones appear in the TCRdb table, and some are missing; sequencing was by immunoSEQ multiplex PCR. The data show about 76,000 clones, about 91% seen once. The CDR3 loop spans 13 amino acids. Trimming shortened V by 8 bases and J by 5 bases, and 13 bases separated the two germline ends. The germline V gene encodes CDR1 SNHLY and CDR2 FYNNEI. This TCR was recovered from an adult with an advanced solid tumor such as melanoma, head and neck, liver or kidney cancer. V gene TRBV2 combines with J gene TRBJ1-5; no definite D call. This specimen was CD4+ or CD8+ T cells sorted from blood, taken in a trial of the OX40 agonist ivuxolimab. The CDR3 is CASSVPPDQPQHF. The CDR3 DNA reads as TGTGCCAGCTCCGTCCCGCCAGATCAGCCCCAGCATTTT.